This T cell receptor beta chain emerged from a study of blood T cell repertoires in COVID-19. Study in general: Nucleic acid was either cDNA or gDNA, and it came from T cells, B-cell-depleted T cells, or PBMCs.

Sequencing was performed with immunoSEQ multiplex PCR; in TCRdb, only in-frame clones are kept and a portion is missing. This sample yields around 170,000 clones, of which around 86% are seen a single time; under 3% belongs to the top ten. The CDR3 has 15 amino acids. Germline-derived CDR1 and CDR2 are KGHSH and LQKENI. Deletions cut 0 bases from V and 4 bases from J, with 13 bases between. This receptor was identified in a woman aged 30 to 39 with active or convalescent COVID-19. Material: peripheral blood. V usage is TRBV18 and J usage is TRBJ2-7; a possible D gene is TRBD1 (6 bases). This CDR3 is CASSPPDRIGYEQYF. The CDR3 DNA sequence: TGTGCCAGCTCACCACCGGACAGAATAGGTTACGAGCAGTACTTC.